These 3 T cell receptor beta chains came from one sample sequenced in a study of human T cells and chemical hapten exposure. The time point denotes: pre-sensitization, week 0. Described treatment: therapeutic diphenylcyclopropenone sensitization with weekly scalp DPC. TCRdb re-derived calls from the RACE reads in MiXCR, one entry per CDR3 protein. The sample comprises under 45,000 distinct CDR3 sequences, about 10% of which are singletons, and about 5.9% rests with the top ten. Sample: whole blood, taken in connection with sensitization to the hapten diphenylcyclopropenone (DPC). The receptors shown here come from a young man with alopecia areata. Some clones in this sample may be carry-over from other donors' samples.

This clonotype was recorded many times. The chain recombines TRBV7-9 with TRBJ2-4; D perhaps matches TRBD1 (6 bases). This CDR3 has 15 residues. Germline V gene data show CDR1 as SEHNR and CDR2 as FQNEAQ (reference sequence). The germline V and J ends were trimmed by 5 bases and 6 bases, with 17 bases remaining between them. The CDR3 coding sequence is TGTGCCAGCAGCCTAGGGGGTATGGGAAGAAACATTCAGTACTTC. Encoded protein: CASSLGGMGRNIQYF.

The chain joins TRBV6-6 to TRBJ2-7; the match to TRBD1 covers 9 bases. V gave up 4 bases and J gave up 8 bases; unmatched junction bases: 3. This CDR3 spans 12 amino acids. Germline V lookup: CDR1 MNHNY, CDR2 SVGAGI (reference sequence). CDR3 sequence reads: CASSLGQGQQYV. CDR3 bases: TGTGCCAGCAGTTTGGGACAGGGTCAGCAGTACGTC.

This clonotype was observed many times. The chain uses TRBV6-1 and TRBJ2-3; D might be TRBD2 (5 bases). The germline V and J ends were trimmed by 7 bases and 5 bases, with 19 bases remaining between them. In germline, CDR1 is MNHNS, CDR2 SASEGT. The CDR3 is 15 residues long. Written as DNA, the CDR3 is TGTGCCAGCATAATGAGACCCAACAGCGGAGATACGCAGTATTTT. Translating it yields CASIMRPNSGDTQYF.